The clone carrying this TCR beta chain was found a few times. The sample is drawn from a study of blood T cell repertoires in COVID-19. In the study overall: The United States, Italy and Spain supplied acute and convalescent COVID-19 samples. The cDNA or gDNA used as material had been derived from T cells, B-cell-depleted T cells, or PBMCs.

In the study's own analysis: Amplification with reference gene primers provided the estimates of nucleated cell counts. Some clones are missing from TCRdb's copy, which holds only in-frame ones; the method was immunoSEQ multiplex PCR. For V, J and clone size, that table is used; D and trimming come from the DNA. The sample includes about 170,000 clones, 80% to 85% of them seen just once. Seattle researchers signed up patients amid active infection and tracked them longitudinally. V dropped 3 bases and J dropped 3 bases, with 10 bases sitting between them. Germline values: CDR1 SGHDT, CDR2 YYEEEE. This CDR3 is built from 14 residues.

Sequencing input: peripheral blood. The clonotype originates from a woman between 65 and 79 years old with COVID-19, enrolled during active disease. This chain connects TRBV5-6 to TRBJ1-5, with D tentatively TRBD1 (6 bases). In DNA, the CDR3 is TGTGCCAGCAGCTCTACAGGGCTCAATCAGCCCCAGCATTTT. Translation: CASSSTGLNQPQHF.